This is a list of T cell receptor beta chains from one sample in a study of blood T cell repertoires in COVID-19. The repertoire was sequenced with immunoSEQ multiplex PCR; TCRdb's copy has only in-frame clones and lacks some. The data contain approximately 220,000 clones, 83% of them singletons. The sample consisted of peripheral blood. These receptors were taken from a woman aged 40 to 55 with active or convalescent COVID-19. CDR3s include the opening cysteine and the closing phenylalanine or tryptophan. Fields, in order: clone size, D gene, J gene, V gene, CDR3 protein, CDR3 DNA. D genes are given only for firm matches. The size entry is marked missing in some rows and otherwise reads once, few, many or a size class.

clone_size: .
d_call: .
j_call: TRBJ1-1
v_call: TRBV15
cdr3_aa: CATSRVARANTEAFF
cdr3_nt: TGTGCCACCAGCAGAGTCGCCAGGGCGAACACTGAAGCTTTCTTT

clone_size: .
d_call: TRBD1
j_call: TRBJ1-3
v_call: TRBV3-1/TRBV3-2
cdr3_aa: CASSQDGQGDTIYF
cdr3_nt: TGTGCCAGCAGCCAAGATGGACAGGGGGACACCATATATTTT

clone_size: few
d_call: .
j_call: TRBJ1-1
v_call: TRBV5-1
cdr3_aa: CASSLDRMNTEAFF
cdr3_nt: TGCGCCAGCAGCTTGGACAGAATGAACACTGAAGCTTTCTTT

clone_size: .
d_call: TRBD1
j_call: TRBJ2-2
v_call: TRBV24-1
cdr3_aa: CAASGTGNTGELFF
cdr3_nt: TGTGCCGCATCCGGGACAGGGAACACCGGGGAGCTGTTTTTT

clone_size: many
d_call: TRBD1
j_call: TRBJ2-2
v_call: TRBV24-1
cdr3_aa: CATSDLGQGASGELFF
cdr3_nt: TGTGCCACCAGTGACCTCGGACAGGGGGCTTCCGGGGAGCTGTTTTTT

clone_size: .
d_call: TRBD2
j_call: TRBJ2-2
v_call: TRBV7-9
cdr3_aa: CASSLARKEAGTGELFF
cdr3_nt: TGTGCCAGCAGCTTAGCGAGGAAGGAAGCGGGAACCGGGGAGCTGTTTTTT

clone_size: .
d_call: TRBD1
j_call: TRBJ1-2
v_call: TRBV19
cdr3_aa: CASSIQGVANYGYTF
cdr3_nt: TGTGCCAGTAGTATACAGGGGGTAGCTAACTATGGCTACACCTTC

clone_size: .
d_call: TRBD1
j_call: TRBJ1-6
v_call: TRBV30
cdr3_aa: CAWSLAGGSYNSPLHF
cdr3_nt: TGTGCCTGGAGTTTGGCAGGGGGCTCCTATAATTCACCCCTCCACTTT

clone_size: .
d_call: .
j_call: TRBJ1-2
v_call: TRBV11-1
cdr3_aa: CASSLATIGTRGYGYTF
cdr3_nt: TGTGCCAGCAGCTTAGCGACCATCGGGACACGGGGCTATGGCTACACCTTC

clone_size: .
d_call: .
j_call: TRBJ1-2
v_call: TRBV24-1
cdr3_aa: CATSATGNGYTF
cdr3_nt: TGTGCCACCAGTGCCACAGGTAATGGCTACACCTTC

clone_size: .
d_call: .
j_call: TRBJ2-7
v_call: TRBV11-3
cdr3_aa: CASSLGGTSYEQYF
cdr3_nt: TGTGCCAGCAGCTTAGGAGGTACCTCCTACGAGCAGTACTTC

clone_size: .
d_call: TRBD2
j_call: TRBJ2-1
v_call: TRBV7-3
cdr3_aa: CASSRTSGGNNEQFF
cdr3_nt: TGTGCCAGCAGCCGGACTAGCGGGGGTAACAATGAGCAGTTCTTC

clone_size: .
d_call: .
j_call: TRBJ1-4
v_call: TRBV19
cdr3_aa: CASMGWELMGWHEKLFF
cdr3_nt: TGTGCCAGTATGGGATGGGAGCTTATGGGATGGCATGAAAAACTGTTTTTT

clone_size: .
d_call: .
j_call: TRBJ1-5
v_call: TRBV5-1
cdr3_aa: CARRGVARNQPQHF
cdr3_nt: TGCGCCAGACGGGGGGTCGCGCGCAATCAGCCCCAGCATTTT

clone_size: few
d_call: TRBD2
j_call: TRBJ2-7
v_call: TRBV6-5
cdr3_aa: CASSRAGATSYEQYF
cdr3_nt: TGTGCCAGCAGTAGAGCGGGAGCTACTTCCTACGAGCAGTACTTC

clone_size: .
d_call: TRBD1
j_call: TRBJ1-2
v_call: TRBV11-2
cdr3_aa: CASSREGTGFYGYTF
cdr3_nt: TGTGCCAGCAGCAGGGAAGGGACAGGCTTCTATGGCTACACCTTC

clone_size: .
d_call: .
j_call: TRBJ2-5
v_call: TRBV6-5
cdr3_aa: CASSYGGGGQETQYF
cdr3_nt: TGTGCCAGCAGTTACGGGGGAGGGGGACAAGAGACCCAGTACTTC

clone_size: once
d_call: .
j_call: TRBJ1-1
v_call: TRBV19
cdr3_aa: CASTAAADTEAFF
cdr3_nt: TGTGCCAGTACCGCAGCAGCGGACACTGAAGCTTTCTTT

clone_size: .
d_call: TRBD2
j_call: TRBJ2-2
v_call: TRBV4-3
cdr3_aa: CASSQDSGLALNGELFF
cdr3_nt: TGCGCCAGCAGCCAAGATTCGGGACTAGCGTTGAACGGGGAGCTGTTTTTT

clone_size: once
d_call: .
j_call: TRBJ2-2
v_call: TRBV7-9
cdr3_aa: CASSLTANTGELFF
cdr3_nt: TGTGCCAGCAGCTTAACAGCGAACACCGGGGAGCTGTTTTTT